The 15 T cell receptor beta chains below come from one sample, sequenced in a study of patients and donors after allogeneic stem cell transplantation. In TCRdb, the RT-PCR reads were re-called with MiXCR into one record per CDR3 protein. In the table there are 150,000 to 200,000 distinct CDR3 sequences, 25% to 35% of which are singletons. The sequenced material came from blood, either unsorted or a sorted T cell fraction (not recorded which). These receptors were collected from a human donor who was either an allogeneic HSCT recipient or a stem cell or donor lymphocyte infusion donor (not recorded which). It is not recorded whose cells these are; they may come from a transplant donor.

This clonotype was seen ten or more times. The chain is built from TRBV12-3 or TRBV12-4 and TRBJ1-6, with no clear D. Between the trimmed V and J ends, which lost 5 bases and 7 bases, there was a span of 6 bases. This CDR3 is 12 amino acids long. DNA for the CDR3: TGTGCCAGCAGTGCTGGAAATTCACCCCTCCACTTT. Its translation is CASSAGNSPLHF.

A few counts support this clonotype. The CDR3 here is CATSHYRGGDTQYF. DNA for the CDR3: TGTGCCACCAGTCATTACAGGGGGGGTGATACGCAGTATTTT. The V gene is TRBV24-1, the J gene TRBJ2-3, with a possible D match to TRBD1 (8 bases). Germline CDR1 and CDR2: KGHDR and SFDVKD. The CDR3 has 14 amino acids. V shed 6 bases and J shed 6 bases, with 15 bases lying between them.

This clonotype was seen more than once but under ten times. This chain links TRBV6-6 with TRBJ2-1; D unclear. Trimming removed 5 bases from V and 10 bases from J, with 6 bases in between. The CDR3 length is 10 residues. The germline gives CDR1 MNHNY, CDR2 SVGAGI (reference sequence). This CDR3 is CASSLKEQFF. The DNA of the CDR3 is TGTGCCAGCAGTCTTAAGGAGCAGTTCTTC.

V gene TRBV7-6 combines with J gene TRBJ1-5; D not resolved. Germline CDR1 is SGHVS and CDR2 is FNYEAQ. Trimming removed 5 bases at V and 9 bases at J, with 8 bases between. This CDR3 has 11 amino acids. CDR3 nucleotides: TGTGCCAGCAGCCTCCATGGGCCCCAGCATTTT. Protein product: CASSLHGPQHF.

The V and J genes are TRBV3-1 and TRBJ2-3; a possible D gene is TRBD1 (5 bases). Deletions cut 3 bases from V and 5 bases from J, with 9 bases between. The CDR3 loop spans 13 amino acids. Per germline, CDR1 LGHDT and CDR2 YNNKEL (reference sequence). CDR3 bases: TGTGCCAGCAGCCAGATGGGGCGAGATACGCAGTATTTT. Its protein product is CASSQMGRDTQYF.

Only a few counts were recorded for this clonotype. V and J are TRBV29-1 and TRBJ1-2; D not resolved. The germline CDR1 and CDR2 sequences are SQVTM and ANQGSEA. This CDR3 region has 11 residues. V was pared by 6 bases and J by 8 bases, with 13 bases between. CDR3: CSVSQNRGYTF. The CDR3, as DNA: TGCAGCGTATCACAGAACCGAGGCTACACCTTC.

The rearrangement uses TRBV28 and TRBJ2-1; 9 bases fit TRBD2. Germline V gene lookup returns CDR1 MDHEN and CDR2 SYDVKM. The CDR3 length is 15 residues. Trimming cost V 3 bases and J 9 bases; bases outside gene matches: 9. As DNA, the CDR3 is TGTGCCAGCAGTTTCGGCCTAGCGGGAATGATTGAGCAGTTCTTC. It yields the protein CASSFGLAGMIEQFF.

The CDR3 coding sequence is TGCAGTGCTAAAAGGGGGAGGGCCGAAGACGAGCAGTACTTC. Amino acids: CSAKRGRAEDEQYF. The rearrangement links TRBV20-1 to TRBJ2-7; possibly TRBD2 for D (7 bases). V lost 4 bases, J lost 5 bases, and 18 bases lay in between. This CDR3 has 14 amino acids. Per the germline V gene, CDR1 is DFQATT and CDR2 is SNEGSKA (reference sequence).

The CDR3 loop is CASSLGGLNYGYTF. CDR3 DNA: TGTGCCAGCAGCCTGGGCGGGCTCAACTATGGCTACACCTTC. The rearrangement joins TRBV4-2 to TRBJ1-2; no clear D gene. This CDR3 has 14 residues. Per germline, CDR1 LGHNA and CDR2 YNFKEQ. The V and J ends lost 4 bases and 2 bases respectively, with 11 bases between them.

The sample holds many counts of this clonotype. V is TRBV29-1 and J is TRBJ1-5; the match to TRBD1 covers 9 bases. Unmatched junction bases numbered 1, after V lost 4 bases and J lost 3 bases. This CDR3 has 13 amino acids. From germline, CDR1 is SQVTM and CDR2 ANQGSEA. CDR3 protein: CSVGTGDNQPQHF. The CDR3 nucleotides are TGCAGCGTTGGGACAGGGGACAATCAGCCCCAGCATTTT.

This clonotype came up a few times. The rearrangement uses TRBV7-2 and TRBJ2-3, with 7 bases identical to TRBD2. The CDR3 runs to 13 residues. Germline assignment: CDR1 SGHTA and CDR2 FQGNSA. The V gene end was trimmed by 2 bases and the J gene end by 5 bases; junction bases not matched to a gene: 1. The CDR3 is CASSLQRGDTQYF. In nucleotides, the CDR3 is TGTGCCAGCAGCTTACAGCGGGGAGATACGCAGTATTTT. Full variable domain (rest looked up from reference TRBV7-2 and TRBJ2-3): GAGVSQSPSNKVTEKGKDVELRCDPISGHTALYWYRQSLGQGLEFLIYFQGNSAPDKSGLPSDRFSAERTGGSVSTLTIQRTQQEDSAVYLCASSLQRGDTQYFGPGTRLTVL.

The chain employs TRBV5-5 and TRBJ2-1; 7 positions match TRBD1. The CDR3 loop spans 15 amino acids. V shed 5 bases and J 0 bases; nucleotides not matched to a gene: 5. Looked up from germline, CDR1 is SGHKS and CDR2 is YYEKEE (reference sequence). The CDR3 coding sequence is TGTGCCAGCAGGGGTACAGGGGTCTCCTACAATGAGCAGTTCTTC. Translating it yields CASRGTGVSYNEQFF.

This clonotype was seen a handful of times. This rearrangement joins TRBV14 to TRBJ1-1, with 10 bases identical to TRBD1. There are 14 residues in the CDR3. Germline CDR1 SGHDN, CDR2 FVKESK. Trimming at V came to 5 bases and at J to 4 bases, leaving 4 bases not matched to a gene. The CDR3 sequence is CASSWTGGGTEAFF. CDR3 bases: TGTGCCAGCAGCTGGACAGGGGGGGGCACTGAAGCTTTCTTT.

This clonotype showed up many times. The J gene is TRBJ1-2, the V gene TRBV5-6; TRBD1 matches 7 bases. CDR1 is SGHDT, CDR2 YYEEEE, per germline. This CDR3 is built from 16 residues. The trim removed 2 bases at V and 5 bases at J, leaving 12 bases unmatched. CDR3 nucleotide sequence: TGTGCCAGCAGCTTCCAGGGGGGGCAGTTGGGATATGGCTACACCTTC. It specifies CASSFQGGQLGYGYTF.

The chain uses TRBV12-5 and TRBJ1-5; D is unresolved. Per germline, CDR1 LGHNT and CDR2 FRNRAP. V dropped 0 bases and J dropped 5 bases, with 8 bases sitting between them. This CDR3 is 14 amino acids long. In DNA form, the CDR3 reads TGTGCTAGTGGTTTGGTATATCAGGATCAGCCCCAGCATTTT. This codes for CASGLVYQDQPQHF. Using reference TRBV12-5 and TRBJ1-5 for the parts outside the CDR3, the full variable domain is DARVTQTPRHKVTEMGQEVTMRCQPILGHNTVFWYRQTMMQGLELLAYFRNRAPLDDSGMPKDRFSAEMPDATLATLKIQPSEPRDSAVYFCASGLVYQDQPQHFGDGTRLSIL.